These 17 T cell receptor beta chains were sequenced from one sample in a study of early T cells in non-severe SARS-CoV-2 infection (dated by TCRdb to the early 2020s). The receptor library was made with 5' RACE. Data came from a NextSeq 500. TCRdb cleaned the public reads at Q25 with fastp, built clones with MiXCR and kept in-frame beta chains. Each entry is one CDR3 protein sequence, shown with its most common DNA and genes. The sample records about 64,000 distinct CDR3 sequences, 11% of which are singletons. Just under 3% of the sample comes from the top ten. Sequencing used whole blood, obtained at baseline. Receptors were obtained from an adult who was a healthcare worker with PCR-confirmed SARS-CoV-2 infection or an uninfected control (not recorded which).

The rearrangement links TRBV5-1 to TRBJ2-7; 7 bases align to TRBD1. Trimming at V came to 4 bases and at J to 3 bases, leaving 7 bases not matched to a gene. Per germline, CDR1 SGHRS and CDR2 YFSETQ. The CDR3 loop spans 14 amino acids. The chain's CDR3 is CASSQGTVLYEQYF. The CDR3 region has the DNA TGCGCCAGCAGCCAGGGGACAGTCCTCTACGAGCAGTACTTC.

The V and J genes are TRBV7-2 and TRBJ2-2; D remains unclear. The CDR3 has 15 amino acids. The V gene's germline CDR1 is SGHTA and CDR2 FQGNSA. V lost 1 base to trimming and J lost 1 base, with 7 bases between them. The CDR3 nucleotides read TGTGCCAGCAGCTTAGGTTCCCAGAACACCGGGGAGCTGTTTTTT. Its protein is CASSLGSQNTGELFF.

For the CDR3, the DNA is TGCAGTGCTGAAGGGCGGGGATCCCCCTACGAGCAGTACTTC. This codes for CSAEGRGSPYEQYF. The chain is built from TRBV20-1 and TRBJ2-7; perhaps TRBD2 as D (6 bases). This CDR3 is 14 amino acids long. Germline CDR1 is DFQATT and CDR2 is SNEGSKA (reference sequence). Trimming shortened V by 5 bases and J by 2 bases, and 16 bases separated the two germline ends.

The CDR3 here is CASSFSREGTEAFF. The DNA for the CDR3 is TGTGCCAGCAGCTTTTCCAGGGAGGGTACTGAAGCTTTCTTT. This chain uses TRBV5-4 with TRBJ1-1; D may be TRBD1 (5 bases). V was pared by 2 bases and J by 5 bases, with 13 bases between. The germline gives CDR1 SGHNT, CDR2 YYREEE (reference sequence). The CDR3 sequence is 14 residues long.

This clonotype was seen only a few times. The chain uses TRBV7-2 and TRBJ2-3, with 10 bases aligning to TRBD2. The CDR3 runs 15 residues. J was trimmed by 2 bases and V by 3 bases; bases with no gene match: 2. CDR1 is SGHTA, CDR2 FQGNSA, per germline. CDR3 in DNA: TGTGCCAGCAGCTTTCTAGCGGGGGCCACAGATACGCAGTATTTT. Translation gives CASSFLAGATDTQYF.

CDR3 DNA sequence: TGTGCCTGGAGTGATGGGATGGGAGATACGCAGTATTTT. Translation gives CAWSDGMGDTQYF. The V call is TRBV30, the J call TRBJ2-3; D uncertain. Germline CDR1 and CDR2: GTSNPN and SVGIG (reference sequence). Trimming removed 1 base at V and 5 bases at J, with 10 bases between. The CDR3 runs to 13 residues.

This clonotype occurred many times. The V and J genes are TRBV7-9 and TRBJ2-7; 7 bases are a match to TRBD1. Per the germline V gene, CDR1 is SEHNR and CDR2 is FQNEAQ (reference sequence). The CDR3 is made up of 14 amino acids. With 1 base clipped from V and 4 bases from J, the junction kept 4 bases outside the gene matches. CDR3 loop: CASSLGQGRYEQYF. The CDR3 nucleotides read TGTGCCAGCAGCTTAGGACAGGGCAGATACGAGCAGTACTTC.

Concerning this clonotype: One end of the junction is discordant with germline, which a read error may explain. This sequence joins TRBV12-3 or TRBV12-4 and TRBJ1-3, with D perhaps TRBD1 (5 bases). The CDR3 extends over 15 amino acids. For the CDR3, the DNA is TGTGCCAGCAGGTTAGACAGTACTTCTGGAAACACCATATATTTT. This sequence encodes CASRLDSTSGNTIYF.

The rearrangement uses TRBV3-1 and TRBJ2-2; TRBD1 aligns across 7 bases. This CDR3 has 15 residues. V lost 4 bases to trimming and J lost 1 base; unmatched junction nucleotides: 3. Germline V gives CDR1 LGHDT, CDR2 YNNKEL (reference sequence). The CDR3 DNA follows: TGTGCCAGCAGCCCACGGACAGGGAACACCGGGGAGCTGTTTTTT. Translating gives CASSPRTGNTGELFF.

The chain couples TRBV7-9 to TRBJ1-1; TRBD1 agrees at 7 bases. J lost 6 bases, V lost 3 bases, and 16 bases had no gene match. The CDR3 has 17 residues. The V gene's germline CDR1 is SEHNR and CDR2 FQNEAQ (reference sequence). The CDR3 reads CASSFLTGKGDSSEAFF. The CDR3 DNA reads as TGTGCCAGCAGCTTTTTGACAGGGAAGGGGGATAGCTCTGAAGCTTTCTTT. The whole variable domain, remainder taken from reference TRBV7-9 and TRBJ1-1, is DTGVSQNPRHKITKRGQNVTFRCDPISEHNRLYWYRQTLGQGPEFLTYFQNEAQLEKSRLLSDRFSAERPKGSFSTLEIQRTEQGDSAMYLCASSFLTGKGDSSEAFFGQGTRLTVV.

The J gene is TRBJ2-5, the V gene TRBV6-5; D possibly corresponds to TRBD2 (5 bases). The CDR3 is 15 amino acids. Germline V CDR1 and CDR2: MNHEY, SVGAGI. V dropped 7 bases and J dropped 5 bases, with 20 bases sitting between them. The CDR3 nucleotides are TGTGCCAGCACTCCTACGCTCGGGGTCCCGGAGACCCAGTACTTC. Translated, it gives CASTPTLGVPETQYF.

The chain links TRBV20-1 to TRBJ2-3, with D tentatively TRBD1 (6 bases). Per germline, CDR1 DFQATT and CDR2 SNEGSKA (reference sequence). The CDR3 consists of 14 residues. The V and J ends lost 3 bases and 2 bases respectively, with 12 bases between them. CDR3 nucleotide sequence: TGCAGTGCTAGTATGGGGGCCGTCACAGATACGCAGTATTTT. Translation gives CSASMGAVTDTQYF.

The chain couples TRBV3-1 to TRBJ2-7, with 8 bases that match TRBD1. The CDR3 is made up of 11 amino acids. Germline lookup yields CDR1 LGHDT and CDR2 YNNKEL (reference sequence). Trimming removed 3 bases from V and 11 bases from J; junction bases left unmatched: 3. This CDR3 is CASSQGQAKYF. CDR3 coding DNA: TGTGCCAGCAGCCAGGGACAGGCCAAGTACTTC.

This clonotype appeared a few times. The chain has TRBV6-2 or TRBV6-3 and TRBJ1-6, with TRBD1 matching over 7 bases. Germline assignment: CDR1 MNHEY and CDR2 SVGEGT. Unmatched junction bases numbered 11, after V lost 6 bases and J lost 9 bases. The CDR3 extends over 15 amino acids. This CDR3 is CASSTIRQGGSPLHF. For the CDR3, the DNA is TGTGCCAGCAGCACCATTCGACAGGGAGGTTCACCCCTCCACTTT.

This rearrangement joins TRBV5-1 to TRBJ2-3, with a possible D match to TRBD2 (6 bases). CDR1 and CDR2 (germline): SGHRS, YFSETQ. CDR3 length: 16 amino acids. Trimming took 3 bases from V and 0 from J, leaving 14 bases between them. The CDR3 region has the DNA TGCGCCAGCAGCTCCACTGGAGGGTTCAGCACAGATACGCAGTATTTT. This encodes CASSSTGGFSTDTQYF.

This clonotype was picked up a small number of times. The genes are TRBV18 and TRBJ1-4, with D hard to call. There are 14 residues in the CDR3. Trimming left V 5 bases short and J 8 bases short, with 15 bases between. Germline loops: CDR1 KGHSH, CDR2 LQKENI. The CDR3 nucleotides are TGTGCCAGCTCAGAAAATAGGAGGAGCGAAAAACTGTTTTTT. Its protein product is CASSENRRSEKLFF.

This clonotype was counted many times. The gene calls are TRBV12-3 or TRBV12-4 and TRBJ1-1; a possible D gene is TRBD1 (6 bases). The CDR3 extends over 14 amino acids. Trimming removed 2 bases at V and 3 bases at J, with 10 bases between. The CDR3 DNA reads TGTGCCAGCAGTTTATCGGGGGCGTACACTGAAGCTTTCTTT. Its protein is CASSLSGAYTEAFF.